Given below is one T cell receptor beta chain in context. This clonotype has a count of ten or more. Its antigen is not yet known. No clone much larger than this one lies a single base away; base qualities are absent. TCR beta CDR3 regions were amplified from RNA transcripts. For the first round of RT-PCR on the TCR CDR3, the HTBI primer set was used together with the Qiagen OneStep RT-PCR kit. A second multiplex PCR round built the libraries, followed by size selection and purification. Sequencing of the libraries was done on an Illumina HiSeq2000 using paired-end 100 bp reads. Regarding the original processing steps: SOAPnuke was used to process the raw data, with reads discarded if the reads contained adapters or uncalled bases, had a mean Phred below 15, or lacked an exact constant-primer or identifier match. COPE v1.2.5 was used to merge the high-quality paired reads, and each unique nucleotide sequence was defined as a clonotype. MiTCR v1.1 was used to align the clonotypes against IMGT TRBV, TRBD and TRBJ reference segments. The analysis was restricted to V-J combinations with a frequency above 0.0001, which together covered roughly 99% of the repertoires. The TCS score was defined as the ratio of F50 (clonal expansion) to E x V (chaos), calculated using BLOSUM62-based TCRdist between CDR3 peptides within each V-J. Welch's t-statistics and random forest reduced 450 to 600 V-J features to 13, which were used in a naive Bayes classifier (R e1071). The similarity between thyroid and blood repertoires was quantified using the Morisita-Horn index. TCRdb redid the processing of the public reads, applying fastp at Q25 and MiXCR, and retained in-frame beta chains. CDR3 protein duplicates are merged, each entry listing the most common genes and DNA. Clone size and V and J calls follow TCRdb, not the original study. The table for this sample lists 530,000 or so distinct CDR3 sequences; under 60% of them were counted only once. In total, the top ten clones hold around 7.7% of the sample.

These data are taken from a study of T cells in Graves' hyperthyroidism and ophthalmopathy (dated by TCRdb to between 2018 and 2020). In terms of the full investigation: To identify TCR V-J signatures that set the groups apart, the researchers used a discovery cohort of approximately 98 patients, made up of roughly 40 with Graves' ophthalmopathy and around 58 with stable Graves' hyperthyroidism. The paper reports TCR Vbeta CDR3 sequencing of approximately 140 peripheral blood samples: 43 ophthalmopathy, 70 to 85 hyperthyroidism and around 17 progressor patients. The approximately 90 discovery patients were randomly split 7:3 into training and test sets. Whether ophthalmopathy could be predicted prospectively was tested in an independent validation cohort made up of under 20 hyperthyroidism patients plus 17 patients who later progressed to ophthalmopathy. The study also compared thyroid tissue and blood T-cell repertoires from several Graves' hyperthyroidism patients. After sampling, hyperthyroidism patients received methimazole starting at 30 mg daily, and ophthalmopathy patients received high-dose intravenous methylprednisolone. What the work shows at the level of the full study, not this receptor alone: Sample size was not statistically predetermined, and investigators were not blinded to group allocation. During validation, the model predicted progression to ophthalmopathy a median of around 6 months ahead of onset, with approximately 71% sensitivity and 72.22% specificity. In cross-validation, a model built on a 13 V-J signature told ophthalmopathy apart from stable hyperthyroidism with just under 90% sensitivity and roughly 81% specificity, and in testing the same model reached 80%/75%. Most expanded thyroid clonotypes (frequency above 0.001) were also detected in blood, suggesting blood repertoires may reflect thyroid immune responses.

Trimming removed 5 bases from V and 8 bases from J; the gene matches leave 3 bases unexplained. The CDR3, from cysteine to phenylalanine, totals 13 residues. The only DNA kept is the CDR3, 39 bases in frame from the first base. From a lookup of the germline V gene (reference sequence), CDR1 and CDR2 are SEHNR and FQNEAQ. Stable Graves' hyperthyroidism was defined as the absence of progression to ophthalmopathy over 18 months of follow-up. Hyperthyroidism patients were newly diagnosed, with disease duration under 2 months, and aged 18 to 65 years. Exclusion was applied to patients with uncontrolled infections, other autoimmune diseases, pregnancy or lactation. Diagnoses were based on clinical symptoms, serum thyroxine and TRAb, thyroid ultrasound and orbital computed tomography. Total RNA was extracted using Trizol reagent, and RNA quality was assessed on an Agilent 2100 Bioanalyzer.

The sequencing input was peripheral blood or thyroid tissue (not recorded which). The chain links TRBV7-9 with TRBJ1-4; the central 9 bases match TRBD1. The receptor's source is a woman aged 18-29 years with Graves' hyperthyroidism. Here the CDR3 is given as CASSATGGEKLFF. The sequence in DNA is TGTGCCAGCAGCGCGACAGGGGGGGAAAAACTGTTTTTT.